A selection of T cell receptor beta chains follows, all from one sample in a study of identifying expanded T cells in peripheral blood. Generated by immunoSEQ multiplex PCR, the TCRdb table keeps only in-frame clones and is missing some. The table records 80,000 to 90,000 clones, around 85% of them present only once. What was sequenced was blood. These receptors were collected from a person aged 18-70 years in good health. Each CDR3 is given with its conserved first and last residue. Each record gives: D gene, V gene, clone size, J gene, CDR3 protein. The D gene is left open where the match is weak. Clone size is shown for a subset of rows, as once, few, many or a class of expanded clone.

>TRBD1|TRBV7-8|NA|TRBJ2-7
CASSLTGAVYEQYF
>NA|TRBV5-1|NA|TRBJ1-2
CASSPVGDYGYTF
>TRBD2|TRBV10-1|NA|TRBJ2-5
CASSESGLGGETQYF
>TRBD2|TRBV6-1|few|TRBJ2-3
CASSGLAGGPDTQYF
>TRBD1|TRBV4-3|once|TRBJ2-7
CASSQGAGQAYEQYF
>NA|TRBV5-4|NA|TRBJ2-3
CASSPSGTRKDTQYF
>NA|TRBV27|NA|TRBJ1-1
CASSAPAGGTEAFF
>NA|TRBV20-1|NA|TRBJ2-1
CSASGDTMQFF
>TRBD1|TRBV2|NA|TRBJ1-6
CASRTGFLSYNSPLHF
>NA|TRBV10-3|NA|TRBJ1-4
CAISESGLLTNEKLFF
>TRBD1|TRBV7-2|NA|TRBJ2-2
CASSPTGVRTGELFF
>NA|TRBV7-2|NA|TRBJ1-1
CASSLNSLNTEAFF
>NA|TRBV5-1|NA|TRBJ1-1
CASSFGGGNTEAFF
>TRBD1|TRBV6-5|NA|TRBJ2-7
CASSPTPDRGEQYF
>NA|TRBV6-5|NA|TRBJ1-2
CASSYSTAIRGGYTF
>TRBD1|TRBV5-1|NA|TRBJ2-3
CASSRGQGGADTQYF
>TRBD1|TRBV2|NA|TRBJ2-1
CASSTGVYNEQFF
>NA|TRBV6-6|once|TRBJ1-5
CASSYRTGDQPQHF
>NA|TRBV5-1|NA|TRBJ1-1
CASSLAGHEAFF
>NA|TRBV19|NA|TRBJ1-2
CASSMGEWYGYTF
>NA|TRBV10-2|NA|TRBJ1-5
CASSECVCDQPQHF
>TRBD1|TRBV4-1|once|TRBJ2-7
CASSLMSGTDEQYF
>NA|TRBV7-8|NA|TRBJ1-5
CASSLDGGPQHF
>NA|TRBV18|once|TRBJ2-4
CASSPEEGNIQYF
>NA|TRBV19|NA|TRBJ1-2
CASSISQQGRYGYTF
>NA|TRBV11-2|once|TRBJ1-2
CASSLSLEGVRGYTF
>NA|TRBV18|NA|TRBJ1-1
CASSPTVGDTEAFF
>TRBD2|TRBV11-2|NA|TRBJ2-7
CASSWSGGAYEQYF
>NA|TRBV12-5|NA|TRBJ2-7
CASGLVLAGSLYEQYF
>NA|TRBV7-6|NA|TRBJ2-5
CASSWGRQETQYF
>NA|TRBV4-1|NA|TRBJ1-1
CASSQDPMGNTEAFF
>NA|TRBV13|NA|TRBJ1-6
CASSPNLLSNSPLHF
>NA|TRBV28|NA|TRBJ1-2
CASSGAHSGAPNLYGYTF
>TRBD1|TRBV7-6|NA|TRBJ2-2
CASSPDRSATGELFF
>NA|TRBV4-3|NA|TRBJ2-2
CASSQVSGAGELFF
>NA|TRBV5-1|NA|TRBJ1-1
CASSWGDTEAFF
>TRBD1|TRBV19|NA|TRBJ1-1
CASSRTGITEAFF
>NA|TRBV19|NA|TRBJ1-1
CASSKLGVEDTEAFF